The clone carrying this T cell receptor beta chain was seen at least ten times. Its antigen is unidentified. Generation of TCR beta libraries employed quantitative 5'-RACE incorporating molecular barcodes. MiXCR, run by TCRdb on the 5' RACE reads, gives a single entry per CDR3 protein. This table has roughly 48,000 distinct CDR3 sequences, less than 8.5% appearing once. These data come from a study of CD8 T cells in ankylosing spondylitis. The study, taken as a whole, reports: Disease-linked clones were CD8+ and relatively rare in peripheral blood.

The V end lost 4 bases, the J end lost 4 bases, and 10 bases lay between the germline ends. CDR3 length: 14 amino acids. CDR1 is MGHRA and CDR2 is YSYEKL in the germline V gene. The chain joins TRBV4-1 to TRBJ2-2; D may be TRBD1 (6 bases). This sequence originates from a female donor with ankylosing spondylitis or in good health (not recorded which). Source material: blood, either unsorted or a sorted T cell fraction (not recorded which). DNA for the CDR3: TGCGCCAGCAGCCCCGGACAGTCCACCGGGGAGCTGTTTTTT. As protein: CASSPGQSTGELFF.